The 31 T cell receptor beta chains below all came from one sample that was sequenced in a study of radiation and T cells in renal cell carcinoma. The data were produced by immunoSEQ multiplex PCR, yet TCRdb's version contains in-frame clones alone and is incomplete. The sample lists 130,000 or so clones, about 88% seen once, with approximately 12% in the top ten. The time point is: baseline pretreatment blood. The treatment here: 15 Gy SBRT to primary tumor, nephrectomy 4 weeks later. The sample here was blood, taken from a patient whose treatment included radiotherapy and nephrectomy. The receptors shown here come from a woman between 50 and 59 years old with renal cell carcinoma.

The V and J genes are TRBV18 and TRBJ1-2, with D hard to call. Germline CDR1 is KGHSH and CDR2 is LQKENI. The CDR3 is made up of 14 amino acids. Trimming left V 0 bases short and J 7 bases short, with 12 bases between. In DNA form, the CDR3 reads TGTGCCAGCTCACCACCAGGCGAAGTTATTGGCTACACCTTC. It encodes CASSPPGEVIGYTF. The full variable domain, rest sourced from reference TRBV18 and TRBJ1-2, is NAGVMQNPRHLVRRRGQEARLRCSPMKGHSHVYWYRQLPEEGLKFMVYLQKENIIDESGMPKERFSAEFPKEGPSILRIQQVVRGDSAAYFCASSPPGEVIGYTFGSGTRLTVV.

This clone was counted once. The V gene is TRBV19, the J gene TRBJ1-2; 8 bases agree with TRBD1. The junction had 13 bases not matched to a gene; V was cut back by 8 bases and J by 2 bases. The CDR3 has 16 amino acids. CDR1 and CDR2 (germline): LNHDA, SQIVND (reference sequence). CDR3 DNA sequence: TGTGCCAGTTTCGGACAGGGATGGTTGTTCAACTATGGCTACACCTTC. It codes for CASFGQGWLFNYGYTF. Supplemented by reference TRBV19 and TRBJ1-2, the full variable domain reads DGGITQSPKYLFRKEGQNVTLSCEQNLNHDAMYWYRQDPGQGLRLIYYSQIVNDFQKGDIAEGYSVSREKKESFPLTVTSAQKNPTAFYLCASFGQGWLFNYGYTFGSGTRLTVV.

This clone was found once. CDR3 protein: CAIRGGGQETQYF. The CDR3 coding sequence is TGTGCCATCAGGGGGGGAGGCCAAGAGACCCAGTACTTC. The genes are TRBV10-3 and TRBJ2-5; weak D call: TRBD2 (6 bases). The CDR3 totals 13 residues. V lost 6 bases, J lost 1 base, and 9 bases lay in between. Germline CDR1 reads ENHRY; CDR2 reads SYGVKD.

This clone was detected once. CDR3 nucleotides: TGTGCCAGTACCGAGGGGACAGGGGGATCTACCGGGGAGCTGTTTTTT. Translated: CASTEGTGGSTGELFF. The chain joins TRBV19 to TRBJ2-2; 11 bases match TRBD1. This CDR3 comprises 16 residues. Trimming at V came to 7 bases and at J to 5 bases, leaving 9 bases not matched to a gene. CDR1 and CDR2 (germline): LNHDA, SQIVND (reference sequence). The full variable domain, with the rest looked up from reference TRBV19 and TRBJ2-2, is DGGITQSPKYLFRKEGQNVTLSCEQNLNHDAMYWYRQDPGQGLRLIYYSQIVNDFQKGDIAEGYSVSREKKESFPLTVTSAQKNPTAFYLCASTEGTGGSTGELFFGEGSRLTVL.

CDR3 nucleotide sequence: TGTGCCAGCTCACCGTTGGGACAGTCTGCAACTAATGAAAAACTGTTTTTT. It codes for CASSPLGQSATNEKLFF. The chain couples TRBV18 to TRBJ1-4; 7 bases are shared with TRBD1. Germline values: CDR1 KGHSH, CDR2 LQKENI. J was trimmed by 0 bases and V by 3 bases; bases with no gene match: 7. The CDR3 is 17 amino acids.

The chain recombines TRBV5-6 with TRBJ2-1; 11 nucleotides match TRBD2. The ends lost 5 bases at V and 4 bases at J; junction bases unmatched: 5. The CDR3 contains 15 residues. CDR1 is SGHDT and CDR2 is YYEEEE in the germline V gene. The CDR3 DNA reads as TGTGCCAGCAGTTTCCGACTAGCGGGGTACAATGAGCAGTTCTTC. Protein sequence: CASSFRLAGYNEQFF.

The V call is TRBV6-6, the J call TRBJ2-2, with D perhaps TRBD1 (6 bases). CDR3 length: 14 amino acids. V was pared by 7 bases and J by 0 bases, with 9 bases between. From germline, CDR1 is MNHNY and CDR2 SVGAGI (reference sequence). CDR3 in amino acids: CASKQGANTGELFF. In nucleotides, the CDR3 is TGTGCCAGCAAACAGGGAGCGAACACCGGGGAGCTGTTTTTT.

The chain joins TRBV6-5 to TRBJ2-7; D is undetermined. Per germline, CDR1 MNHEY and CDR2 SVGAGI. V was cut by 4 bases and J by 2 bases, with 12 bases left in between. This CDR3 has 14 amino acids. CDR3 region: CASSSFGLAYEQYF. CDR3 nucleotide sequence: TGTGCCAGCAGTTCCTTCGGCCTAGCCTACGAGCAGTACTTC.

This clone was found once. The chain joins TRBV5-1 to TRBJ1-3, with no clear D. V was trimmed by 2 bases and J by 0 bases, leaving 9 bases between them. The CDR3 sequence is 15 residues long. From germline, CDR1 is SGHRS and CDR2 YFSETQ. The CDR3 sequence: CASSFGKDSGNTIYF. The DNA for the CDR3 is TGCGCCAGCAGCTTCGGAAAAGACTCTGGAAACACCATATATTTT.

The chain has TRBV14 and TRBJ2-1, with TRBD2 identical over 14 bases. Germline V gives CDR1 SGHDN, CDR2 FVKESK. This CDR3 spans 17 amino acids. J was trimmed by 7 bases and V by 3 bases; bases with no gene match: 8. The CDR3 reads CASSQARTSGGSNEQFF. As DNA, the CDR3 is TGTGCCAGCAGCCAGGCAAGGACTAGCGGGGGGTCGAATGAGCAGTTCTTC.

This clone appeared once. V and J are TRBV10-3 and TRBJ2-2; 9 nucleotides line up with TRBD1. Germline V lookup: CDR1 ENHRY, CDR2 SYGVKD. Trimming cost V 10 bases and J 3 bases; bases outside gene matches: 3. This CDR3 has 13 amino acids. Written as DNA, the CDR3 is TGTGCCACGGGACAGGGTTACACCGGGGAGCTGTTTTTT. The encoded protein is CATGQGYTGELFF.

This clone was counted only a few times. This rearrangement joins TRBV30 to TRBJ1-6; D remains unclear. V gave up 1 base and J gave up 10 bases, with 8 bases separating them. Germline CDR1 is GTSNPN and CDR2 is SVGIG (reference sequence). The CDR3 spans 12 residues. CDR3: CAWSEAGSPLHF. CDR3 in DNA: TGTGCCTGGAGTGAGGCCGGGTCACCCCTCCACTTT.

This chain uses TRBV19 with TRBJ2-5; TRBD2 agrees at 7 bases. The CDR3 is made up of 14 amino acids. CDR1 and CDR2 (germline): LNHDA, SQIVND (reference sequence). V lost 7 bases to trimming and J lost 0 bases; unmatched junction nucleotides: 5. CDR3 sequence (DNA): TGTGCCAGTAACGAGGCGGGGGACCAAGAGACCCAGTACTTC. Amino acid sequence: CASNEAGDQETQYF.

This sequence joins TRBV28 and TRBJ1-4, with 11 positions matching TRBD1. The CDR3 has 17 amino acids. With 5 bases clipped from V and 0 bases from J, the junction kept 5 bases outside the gene matches. CDR1 is MDHEN, CDR2 SYDVKM, per germline. CDR3 nucleotide sequence: TGTGCCAGCAGTGAAGGGGACAGGGGGGCAACTAATGAAAAACTGTTTTTT. Amino acids: CASSEGDRGATNEKLFF.

DNA for the CDR3: TGTGCCAGCAGCCCACGACTAGCCGCCACCGGGGAGCTGTTTTTT. This codes for CASSPRLAATGELFF. The rearrangement links TRBV9 to TRBJ2-2; 7 nucleotides align to TRBD2. The CDR3 runs to 15 residues. Germline V gene data show CDR1 as SGDLS and CDR2 as YYNGEE. The J segment lost 4 bases and the V segment lost 4 bases, leaving 7 bases of the junction unmatched.

The DNA of the CDR3 is TGTGCCAGCAGCTTAGAGGGGACAGTCTATGGCTACACCTTC. Translation gives CASSLEGTVYGYTF. The chain carries TRBV11-2 and TRBJ1-2; 7 bases align to TRBD1. V lost 0 bases and J lost 4; bases outside the gene matches: 2. The V gene's germline CDR1 is SGHAT and CDR2 FQNNGV. The CDR3 sequence is 14 residues long.

This clone appeared once. J is TRBJ2-1 and V is TRBV2; 9 positions match TRBD1. Germline CDR1 is SNHLY and CDR2 is FYNNEI. This CDR3 is built from 16 residues. Trimming removed 6 bases from V and 0 bases from J; junction bases left unmatched: 6. CDR3 sequence: CASREPGQGSYNEQFF. As DNA, the CDR3 is TGTGCCAGCAGGGAACCGGGACAGGGCTCCTACAATGAGCAGTTCTTC.

The chain employs TRBV5-6 and TRBJ2-7, with TRBD1 matching over 10 bases. This CDR3 is 14 amino acids long. The V and J ends lost 4 bases and 1 base, in that order; junction bases with no gene match: 2. Per the germline V gene, CDR1 is SGHDT and CDR2 is YYEEEE. CDR3 region: CASSPGQGSYEQYF. In nucleotides, the CDR3 is TGTGCCAGCAGCCCGGGACAGGGGTCCTACGAGCAGTACTTC.

In this sample, this clone turned up a few times. The CDR3 DNA reads TGTGCCAGCAGTTTACAGGGGGCTAAGGCCTATGGCTACACCTTC. Its protein product is CASSLQGAKAYGYTF. This rearrangement joins TRBV6-1 to TRBJ1-2; 9 bases are a match to TRBD1. CDR1 and CDR2 (germline): MNHNS, SASEGT. The CDR3 consists of 15 residues. J lost 4 bases, V lost 5 bases, and 8 bases had no gene match.

V usage is TRBV6-1 and J usage is TRBJ1-2; D is possibly TRBD1 (5 bases). The ends were cut back, 2 bases at V and 8 bases at J, with 12 bases in the middle. Germline V gene data show CDR1 as MNHNS and CDR2 as SASEGT. The CDR3 runs 13 residues. As DNA, the CDR3 is TGTGCCAGCAGTGAACAGGGTTTTTACGGCTACACCTTC. It yields the protein CASSEQGFYGYTF.

In this sample, this clone turned up once. The chain employs TRBV7-9 and TRBJ2-2, with D maybe TRBD2 (5 bases). V lost 4 bases to trimming and J lost 6 bases, with 15 bases between them. This CDR3 spans 15 amino acids. CDR1 and CDR2 from the germline V gene are SEHNR and FQNEAQ (reference sequence). The CDR3 loop reads CASSYRGGRAGELFF. CDR3 in DNA: TGTGCCAGCAGCTATAGAGGAGGTCGGGCCGGGGAGCTGTTTTTT.

The chain uses TRBV18 and TRBJ2-5; D remains ambiguous. Between the trimmed V and J ends, which lost 3 bases and 5 bases, there was a span of 10 bases. CDR3 length equals 13 residues. Germline V gene lookup returns CDR1 KGHSH and CDR2 LQKENI. CDR3 nucleotide sequence: TGTGCCAGCTCACCCGGCGTCGGGGAGACCCAGTACTTC. Its translation: CASSPGVGETQYF.

J is TRBJ2-7 and V is TRBV19; D possibly uses TRBD1 or TRBD2 (5 bases each). Trimming removed 4 bases from V and 2 bases from J, with 9 bases in between. Germline-derived CDR1 and CDR2 are LNHDA and SQIVND (reference sequence). This CDR3 has 13 residues. The CDR3 coding sequence is TGTGCCAGTAGTAAGGGGACCACCTACGAGCAGTACTTC. Translating gives CASSKGTTYEQYF.

The chain links TRBV7-2 to TRBJ2-7, with D perhaps TRBD1 (6 bases). The CDR3 loop spans 14 amino acids. The V gene lost 7 bases and the J gene lost 0 bases, with 13 bases spanning the gap. CDR1 and CDR2 (germline): SGHTA, FQGNSA. The CDR3 region has the DNA TGTGCCAGCACCACCGGGACAACCTCCTACGAGCAGTACTTC. It translates to CASTTGTTSYEQYF.

Only a few counts were recorded for this clone. The chain employs TRBV10-3 and TRBJ2-2; D uncertain. V was trimmed by 3 bases and J by 3 bases, leaving 11 bases between them. From germline, CDR1 is ENHRY and CDR2 SYGVKD. CDR3 length: 15 residues. The chain's CDR3 is CAISENLWDTGELFF. CDR3 DNA: TGTGCCATCAGTGAAAACTTGTGGGACACCGGGGAGCTGTTTTTT.

The chain uses TRBV5-1 and TRBJ1-4, with 7 bases identical to TRBD1. Per germline, CDR1 SGHRS and CDR2 YFSETQ. The junction had 4 bases not matched to a gene; V was cut back by 4 bases and J by 4 bases. This CDR3 comprises 14 residues. DNA of the CDR3: TGCGCCAGCAGCGTGCAGGGGGATAATGAAAAACTGTTTTTT. As protein: CASSVQGDNEKLFF.

The chain couples TRBV19 to TRBJ2-3; 9 bases map to TRBD2. V lost 2 bases, J lost 1 base, and 13 bases stayed unmatched. There are 19 residues in the CDR3. Germline assignment: CDR1 LNHDA and CDR2 SQIVND (reference sequence). The CDR3 is CASSISSGDLIGGTDTQYF. In DNA, the CDR3 is TGTGCCAGTAGTATATCTAGCGGGGACCTTATTGGAGGCACAGATACGCAGTATTTT.

The chain links TRBV25-1 to TRBJ2-6; a possible D gene is TRBD2 (5 bases). V was clipped by 3 bases and J by 0 bases, with 6 bases between them. CDR1 MGHDK and CDR2 SYGVNS come from the germline V gene. The CDR3 sequence is 15 residues long. DNA for the CDR3: TGTGCCAGCAGTGATGGAGGCTCTGGGGCCAACGTCCTGACTTTC. Residues: CASSDGGSGANVLTF.

The rearrangement uses TRBV7-2 and TRBJ1-5; D is undetermined. From germline, CDR1 is SGHTA and CDR2 FQGNSA. V shed 1 base and J shed 3 bases, with 7 bases lying between them. The CDR3 extends over 14 amino acids. DNA for the CDR3: TGTGCCAGCAGCTTAGGACACAACAATCAGCCCCAGCATTTT. Its protein product is CASSLGHNNQPQHF.

V and J are TRBV7-9 and TRBJ1-1, with a weak D call TRBD1 (5 bases). The CDR3 is made up of 14 amino acids. V was trimmed by 2 bases and J by 1 base, leaving 8 bases between them. CDR1 is SEHNR, CDR2 FQNEAQ, per germline (reference sequence). The chain's CDR3 is CASSLRTGNTEAFF. CDR3 nucleotides: TGTGCCAGCAGCTTACGAACAGGGAACACTGAAGCTTTCTTT.

The gene calls are TRBV7-8 and TRBJ2-4, with 7 bases fitting TRBD2. CDR3 length: 15 amino acids. Per germline, CDR1 SGHVS and CDR2 FQNEAQ. V lost 1 base to trimming and J lost 5 bases; unmatched junction nucleotides: 5. In DNA form, the CDR3 reads TGTGCCAGCAGCTTAGTGGGAGGGGTGGAAAACATTCAGTACTTC. Its protein is CASSLVGGVENIQYF.